This T cell receptor (beta chain) was sequenced during a study of cytotoxic CD8 clonotypes in ibrutinib-treated CLL. About the study: Mean productive templates were under 270,000; mean productive rearrangements were over 80,000.

Points on this clone: The antigen is undetermined.

Study observations and caveats: Patients had baseline clonality above age-matched healthy donors, and this clonality moved with circulating CD8+ T-cell counts.

The V and J ends lost 1 base and 0 bases respectively, with 3 bases between them. The CDR3 has 13 residues. The germline V gene has CDR1 MNHEY and CDR2 SVGAGI. The planned depth of sequencing spanned 1 in 200,000 to 1 in 1 million T cells. Only in-frame clones appear in the TCRdb table, and some are missing; sequencing was by immunoSEQ multiplex PCR. Seen here are around 24,000 clones, approximately 80% observed once, and the top ten hold around 8.5%. The origin of this receptor is a human donor with chronic lymphocytic leukemia. This sequence joins TRBV6-5 and TRBJ1-1; D not resolved. The material was PBMCs, obtained before ibrutinib treatment. The CDR3 nucleotides are TGTGCCAGCAGTTACTTGGTGAACACTGAAGCTTTCTTT. Protein: CASSYLVNTEAFF.